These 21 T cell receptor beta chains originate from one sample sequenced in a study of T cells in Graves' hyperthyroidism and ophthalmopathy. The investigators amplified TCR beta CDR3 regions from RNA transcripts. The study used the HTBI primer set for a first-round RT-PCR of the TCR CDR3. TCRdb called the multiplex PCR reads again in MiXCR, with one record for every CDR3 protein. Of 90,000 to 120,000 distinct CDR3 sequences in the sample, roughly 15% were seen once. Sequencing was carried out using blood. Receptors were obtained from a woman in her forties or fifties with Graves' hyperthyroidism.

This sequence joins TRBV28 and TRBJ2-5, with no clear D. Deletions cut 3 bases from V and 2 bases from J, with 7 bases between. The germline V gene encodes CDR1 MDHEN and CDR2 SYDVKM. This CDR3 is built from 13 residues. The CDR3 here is CASSFGGQETQYF. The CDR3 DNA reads TGTGCCAGCAGTTTCGGCGGACAAGAGACCCAGTACTTC.

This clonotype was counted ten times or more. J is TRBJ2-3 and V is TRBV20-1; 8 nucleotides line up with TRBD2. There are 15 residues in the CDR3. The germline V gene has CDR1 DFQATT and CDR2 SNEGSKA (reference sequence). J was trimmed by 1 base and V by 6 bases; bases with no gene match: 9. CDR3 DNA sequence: TGCAGTGCCGGACCCGGGACTAGGGGCACAGATACGCAGTATTTT. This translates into CSAGPGTRGTDTQYF.

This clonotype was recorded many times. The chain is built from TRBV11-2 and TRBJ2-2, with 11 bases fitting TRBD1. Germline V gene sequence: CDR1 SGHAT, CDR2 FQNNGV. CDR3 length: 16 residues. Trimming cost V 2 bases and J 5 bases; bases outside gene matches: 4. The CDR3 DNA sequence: TGTGCCAGCAGCTTATGGACAGGGGGCGATACCGGGGAGCTGTTTTTT. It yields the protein CASSLWTGGDTGELFF.

The CDR3 DNA reads as TGTGCCAGCAGTACAGGGACTAGCGGAAGCCGTTACTCCTACGAGCAGTACTTC. Translated: CASSTGTSGSRYSYEQYF. The rearrangement joins TRBV28 to TRBJ2-7; 11 bases line up with TRBD2. The CDR3 has 18 amino acids. V dropped 5 bases and J dropped 0; count of bases not matched to a gene: 12. Germline V CDR1 and CDR2: MDHEN, SYDVKM.

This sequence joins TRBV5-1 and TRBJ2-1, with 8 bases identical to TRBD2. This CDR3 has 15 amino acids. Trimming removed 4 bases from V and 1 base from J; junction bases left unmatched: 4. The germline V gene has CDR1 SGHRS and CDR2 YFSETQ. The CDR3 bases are TGCGCCAGCAGCCGGGGGGGGGGGTCCTACAATGAGCAGTTCTTC. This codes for CASSRGGGSYNEQFF.

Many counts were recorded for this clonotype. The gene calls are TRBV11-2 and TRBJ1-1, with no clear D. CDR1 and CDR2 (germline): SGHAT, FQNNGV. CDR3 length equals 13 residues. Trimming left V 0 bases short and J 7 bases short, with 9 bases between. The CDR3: CASSLDIRVEAFF. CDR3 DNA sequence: TGTGCCAGCAGCTTAGATATTCGGGTTGAAGCTTTCTTT.

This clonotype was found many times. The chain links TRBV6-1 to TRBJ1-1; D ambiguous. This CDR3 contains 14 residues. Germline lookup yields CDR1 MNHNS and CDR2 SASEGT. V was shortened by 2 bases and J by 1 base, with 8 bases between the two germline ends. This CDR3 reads CASSELLRNTEAFF. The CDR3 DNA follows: TGTGCCAGCAGTGAATTACTGCGGAACACTGAAGCTTTCTTT.

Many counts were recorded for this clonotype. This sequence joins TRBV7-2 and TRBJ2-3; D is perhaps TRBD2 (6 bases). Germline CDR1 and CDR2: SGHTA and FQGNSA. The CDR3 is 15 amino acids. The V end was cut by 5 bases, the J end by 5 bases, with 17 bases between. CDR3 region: CASSPERARLDTQYF. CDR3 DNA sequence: TGTGCCAGCAGCCCCGAGCGGGCCCGGTTAGATACGCAGTATTTT.

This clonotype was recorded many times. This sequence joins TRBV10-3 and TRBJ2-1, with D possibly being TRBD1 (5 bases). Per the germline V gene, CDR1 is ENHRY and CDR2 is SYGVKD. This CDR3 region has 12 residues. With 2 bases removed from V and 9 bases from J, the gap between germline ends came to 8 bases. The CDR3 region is CAISELRGEQFF. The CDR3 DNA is TGTGCCATCAGTGAGCTTAGGGGTGAGCAGTTCTTC.

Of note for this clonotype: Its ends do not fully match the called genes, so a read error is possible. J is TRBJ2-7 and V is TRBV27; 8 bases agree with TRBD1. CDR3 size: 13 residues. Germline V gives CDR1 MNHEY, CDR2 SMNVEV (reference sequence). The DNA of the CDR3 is TGTGCCAGCAGTTTCGACAGGGGCGGCGAGCAGTCCTTC. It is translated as CASSFDRGGEQSF.

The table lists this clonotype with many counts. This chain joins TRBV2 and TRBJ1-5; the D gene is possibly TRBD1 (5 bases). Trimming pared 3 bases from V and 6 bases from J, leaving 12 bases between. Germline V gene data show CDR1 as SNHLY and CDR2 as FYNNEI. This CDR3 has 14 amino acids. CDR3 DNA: TGTGCCAGCAGTGAGGGAGGGGTCGGTCAGCCCCAGCATTTT. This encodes CASSEGGVGQPQHF. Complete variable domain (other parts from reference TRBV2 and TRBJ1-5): EPEVTQTPSHQVTQMGQEVILRCVPISNHLYFYWYRQILGQKVEFLVSFYNNEISEKSEIFDDQFSVERPDGSNFTLKIRSTKLEDSAMYFCASSEGGVGQPQHFGDGTRLSIL.

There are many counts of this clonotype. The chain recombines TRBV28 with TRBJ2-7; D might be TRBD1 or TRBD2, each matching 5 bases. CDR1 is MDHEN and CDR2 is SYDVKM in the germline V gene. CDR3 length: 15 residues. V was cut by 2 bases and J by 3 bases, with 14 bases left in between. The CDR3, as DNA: TGTGCCAGCAGTTTACCCGAGGGGAGTGACTACGAGCAGTACTTC. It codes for CASSLPEGSDYEQYF.

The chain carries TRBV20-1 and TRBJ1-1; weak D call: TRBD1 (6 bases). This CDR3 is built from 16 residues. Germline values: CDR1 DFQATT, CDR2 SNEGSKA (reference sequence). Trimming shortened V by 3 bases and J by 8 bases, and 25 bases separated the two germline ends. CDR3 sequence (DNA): TGCAGTGCTAGCGGGACTCTCCTCAGGGGAATTAGGGAAGCTTTCTTT. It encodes CSASGTLLRGIREAFF.

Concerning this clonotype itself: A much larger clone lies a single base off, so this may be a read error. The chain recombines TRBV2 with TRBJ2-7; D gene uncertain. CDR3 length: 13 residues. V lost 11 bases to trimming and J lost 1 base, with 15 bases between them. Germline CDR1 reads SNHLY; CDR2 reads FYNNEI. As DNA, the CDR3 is TGTGCCGAGCACATGATGTCGTCCTACGAGCAGTACGTC. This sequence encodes CAEHMMSSYEQYV.

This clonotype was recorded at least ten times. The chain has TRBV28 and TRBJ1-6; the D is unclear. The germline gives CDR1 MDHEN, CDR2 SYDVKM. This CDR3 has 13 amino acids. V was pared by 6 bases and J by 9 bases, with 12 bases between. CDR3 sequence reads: CASRAQYGSPLHF. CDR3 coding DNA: TGTGCCAGCAGGGCGCAATACGGTTCACCCCTCCACTTT.

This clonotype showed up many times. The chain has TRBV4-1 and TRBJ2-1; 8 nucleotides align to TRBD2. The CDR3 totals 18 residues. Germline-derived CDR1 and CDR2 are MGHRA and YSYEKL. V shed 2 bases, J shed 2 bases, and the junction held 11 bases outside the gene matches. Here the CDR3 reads CASSQPQPGGLTYNEQFF. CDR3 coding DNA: TGCGCCAGCAGCCAACCCCAACCGGGGGGGCTCACCTACAATGAGCAGTTCTTC.

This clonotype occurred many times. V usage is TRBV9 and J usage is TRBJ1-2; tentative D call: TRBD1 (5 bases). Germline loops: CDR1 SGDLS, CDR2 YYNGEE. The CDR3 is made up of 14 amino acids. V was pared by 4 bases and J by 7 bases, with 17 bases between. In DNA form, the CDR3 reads TGTGCCAGCAGCCTTAGAGCCGGGACGAGTGGCTACACCTTC. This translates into CASSLRAGTSGYTF.

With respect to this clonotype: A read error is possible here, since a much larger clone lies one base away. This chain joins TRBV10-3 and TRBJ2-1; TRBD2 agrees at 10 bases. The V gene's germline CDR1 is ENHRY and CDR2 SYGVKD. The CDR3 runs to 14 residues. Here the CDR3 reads CAISEGLAVYEQSF. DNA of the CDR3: TGTGCCATCAGTGAGGGACTAGCGGTTTATGAGCAGTCCTTC.

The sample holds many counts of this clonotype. In nucleotides, the CDR3 is TGTGCCGCATCCGGGGGGACGGCGCAAACCTTC. Its protein is CAASGGTAQTF. This rearrangement joins TRBV6-1 to TRBJ1-2; possible D gene TRBD1, 5 bases. This CDR3 has 11 residues. V was trimmed by 11 bases and J by 14 bases, leaving 21 bases between them. Germline V lookup: CDR1 MNHNS, CDR2 SASEGT.

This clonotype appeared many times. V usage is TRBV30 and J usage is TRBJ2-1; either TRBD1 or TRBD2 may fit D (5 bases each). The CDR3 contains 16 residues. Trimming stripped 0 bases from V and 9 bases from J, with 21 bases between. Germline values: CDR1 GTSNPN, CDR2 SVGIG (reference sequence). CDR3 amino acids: CAWSVKGTLVGGEQFF. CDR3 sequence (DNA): TGTGCCTGGAGTGTAAAGGGGACCCTAGTAGGCGGTGAGCAGTTCTTC.

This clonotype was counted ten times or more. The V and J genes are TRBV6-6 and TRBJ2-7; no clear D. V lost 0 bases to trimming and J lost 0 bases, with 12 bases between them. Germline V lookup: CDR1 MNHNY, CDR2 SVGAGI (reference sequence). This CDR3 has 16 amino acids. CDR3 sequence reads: CASSYSRQFSSYEQYV. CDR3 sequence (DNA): TGTGCCAGCAGTTACTCGCGACAATTCAGCTCCTACGAGCAGTACGTC.